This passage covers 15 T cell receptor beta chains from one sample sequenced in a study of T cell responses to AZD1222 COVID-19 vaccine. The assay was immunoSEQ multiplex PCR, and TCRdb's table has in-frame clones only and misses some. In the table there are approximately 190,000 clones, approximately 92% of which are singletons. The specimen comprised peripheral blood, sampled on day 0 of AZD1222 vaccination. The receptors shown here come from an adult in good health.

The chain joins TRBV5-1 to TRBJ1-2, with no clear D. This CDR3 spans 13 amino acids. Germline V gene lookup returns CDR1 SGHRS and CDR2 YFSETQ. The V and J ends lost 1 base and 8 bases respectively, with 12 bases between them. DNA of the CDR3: TGCGCCAGCAGCTTGACCCTAACGGAGGGCTACACCTTC. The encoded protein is CASSLTLTEGYTF.

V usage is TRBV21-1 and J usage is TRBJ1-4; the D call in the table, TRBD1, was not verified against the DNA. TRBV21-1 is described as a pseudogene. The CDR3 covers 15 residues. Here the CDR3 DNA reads TGTGCCAGCAGCAAACTGACAGGATCTAATGAAAAACTGTTTTTT. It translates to CASSKLTGSNEKLFF.

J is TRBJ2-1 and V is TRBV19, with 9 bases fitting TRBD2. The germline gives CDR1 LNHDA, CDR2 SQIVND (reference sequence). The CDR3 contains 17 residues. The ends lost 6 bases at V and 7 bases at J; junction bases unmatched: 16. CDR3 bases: TGTGCCAGTAGGCTTCAATCGCGGGGGGGAGTTCGGAATGAGCAGTTCTTC. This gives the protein CASRLQSRGGVRNEQFF.

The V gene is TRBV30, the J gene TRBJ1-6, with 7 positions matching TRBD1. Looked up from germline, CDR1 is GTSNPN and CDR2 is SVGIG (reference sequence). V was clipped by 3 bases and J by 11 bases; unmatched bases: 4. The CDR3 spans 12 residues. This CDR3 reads CAWSRGEAPLHF. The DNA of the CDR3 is TGTGCCTGGAGCAGGGGGGAGGCACCCCTCCACTTT. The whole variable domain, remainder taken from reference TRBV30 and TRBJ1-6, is SQTIHQWPATLVQPVGSPLSLECTVEGTSNPNLYWYRQAAGRGLQLLFYSVGIGQISSEVPQNLSASRPQDRQFILSSKKLLLSDSGFYLCAWSRGEAPLHFGNGTRLTVT.

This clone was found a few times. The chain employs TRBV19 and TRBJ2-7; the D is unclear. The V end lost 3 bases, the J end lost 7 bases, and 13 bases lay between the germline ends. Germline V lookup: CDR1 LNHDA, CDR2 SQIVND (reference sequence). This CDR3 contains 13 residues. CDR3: CASSINRVGEQYF. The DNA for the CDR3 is TGTGCCAGTAGTATTAATAGGGTCGGTGAGCAGTACTTC.

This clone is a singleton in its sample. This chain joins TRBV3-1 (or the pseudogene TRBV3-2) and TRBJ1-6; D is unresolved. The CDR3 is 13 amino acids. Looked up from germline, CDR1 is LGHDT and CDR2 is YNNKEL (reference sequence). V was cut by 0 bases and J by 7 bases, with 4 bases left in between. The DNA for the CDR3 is TGTGCCAGCAGCCAAGAGGGAAATTCACCCCTCCACTTT. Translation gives CASSQEGNSPLHF.

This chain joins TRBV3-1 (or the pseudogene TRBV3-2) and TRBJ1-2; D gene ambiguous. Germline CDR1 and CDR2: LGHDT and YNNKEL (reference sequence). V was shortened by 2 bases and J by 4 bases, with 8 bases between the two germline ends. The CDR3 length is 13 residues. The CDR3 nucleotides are TGTGCCAGCAGCCAAACGAATACCTATGGCTACACCTTC. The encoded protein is CASSQTNTYGYTF.

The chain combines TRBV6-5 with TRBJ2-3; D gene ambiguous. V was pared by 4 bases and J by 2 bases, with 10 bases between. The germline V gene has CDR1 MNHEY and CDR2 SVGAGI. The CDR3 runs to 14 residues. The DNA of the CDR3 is TGTGCCAGCAGTTTCTCCGGACCCACAGATACGCAGTATTTT. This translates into CASSFSGPTDTQYF.

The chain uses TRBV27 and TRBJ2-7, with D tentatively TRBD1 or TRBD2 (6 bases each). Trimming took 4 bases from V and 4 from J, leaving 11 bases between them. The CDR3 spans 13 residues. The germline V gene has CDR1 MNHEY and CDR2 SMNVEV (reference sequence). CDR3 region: CASSSTGRYEQYF. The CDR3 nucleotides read TGTGCCAGCAGTTCCACAGGGAGGTACGAGCAGTACTTC.

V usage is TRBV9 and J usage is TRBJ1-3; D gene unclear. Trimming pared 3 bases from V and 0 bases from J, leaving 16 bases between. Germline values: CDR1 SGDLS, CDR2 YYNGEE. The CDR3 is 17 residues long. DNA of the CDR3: TGTGCCAGCAGCGCCCTCCCCCGGGAACACTCTGGAAACACCATATATTTT. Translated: CASSALPREHSGNTIYF.

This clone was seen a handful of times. CDR3 in DNA: TGTGCCAGCAGAGCGGGGACAGGGGGTACTATAACTAATGAAAAACTGTTTTTT. Encoded protein: CASRAGTGGTITNEKLFF. The chain links TRBV2 to TRBJ1-4; 11 bases are shared with TRBD1. The V gene's germline CDR1 is SNHLY and CDR2 FYNNEI. V shed 6 bases, J shed 1 base, and the junction held 10 bases outside the gene matches. The CDR3 consists of 18 residues.

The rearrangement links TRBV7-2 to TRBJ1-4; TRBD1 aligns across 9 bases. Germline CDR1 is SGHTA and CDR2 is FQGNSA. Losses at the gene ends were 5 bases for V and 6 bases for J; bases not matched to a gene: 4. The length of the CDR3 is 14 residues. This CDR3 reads CASSPGQGYEKLFF. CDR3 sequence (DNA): TGTGCCAGCAGCCCGGGACAGGGATATGAAAAACTGTTTTTT.

Here the CDR3 reads CASSPGKVRNQPQHF. CDR3 nucleotide sequence: TGTGCCAGTAGCCCCGGGAAGGTCCGCAATCAGCCCCAGCATTTT. The genes are TRBV19 and TRBJ1-5; no clear D. V was trimmed by 6 bases and J by 2 bases, leaving 14 bases between them. The CDR3 has 15 amino acids. Germline CDR1 LNHDA, CDR2 SQIVND (reference sequence). The entire variable domain, with the rest obtained from reference TRBV19 and TRBJ1-5, is as follows: DGGITQSPKYLFRKEGQNVTLSCEQNLNHDAMYWYRQDPGQGLRLIYYSQIVNDFQKGDIAEGYSVSREKKESFPLTVTSAQKNPTAFYLCASSPGKVRNQPQHFGDGTRLSIL.

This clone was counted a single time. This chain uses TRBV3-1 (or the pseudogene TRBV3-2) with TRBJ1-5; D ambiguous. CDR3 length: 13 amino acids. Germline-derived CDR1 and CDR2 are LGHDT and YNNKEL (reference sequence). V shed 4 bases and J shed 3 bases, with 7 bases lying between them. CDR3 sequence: CASSRQVNQPQHF. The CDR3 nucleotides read TGTGCCAGCAGCCGGCAAGTCAATCAGCCCCAGCATTTT.

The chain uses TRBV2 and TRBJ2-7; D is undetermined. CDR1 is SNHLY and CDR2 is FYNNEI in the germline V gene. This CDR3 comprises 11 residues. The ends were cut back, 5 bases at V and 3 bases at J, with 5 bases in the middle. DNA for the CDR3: TGTGCCAGCAGTAGAGTCTACGAGCAGTACTTC. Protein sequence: CASSRVYEQYF.